The clone carrying this TCR beta chain has just a few counts. Antigen specificity is unknown. Listed TCR primers, together with previously described methods, were used for the bulk TCR libraries. TCRdb re-derived calls from the PCR reads in MiXCR, one entry per CDR3 protein. Of approximately 550,000 distinct CDR3 sequences in the sample, around 23% were seen once. Isolation of naive CD8 T cells was achieved by sorting on a CD8+CD4-CCR7+CD45RA+ phenotype. This record comes from a study of molecular identifiers for immune sequencing clone quantification. Study results and limitations: Clones above 20 RNA copies held over 99% of effector molecules, under 1% in naive cells.

The sequenced sample consisted of naive CD8+ T cells from blood, with Jurkat cell RNA spiked in. Regarding subset: FACS-sorted CD8+CD4-CCR7+CD45RA+ naive T cells. The TCR was taken from a human donor in good health. Some libraries in this study had Jurkat cell RNA spiked in.

The CDR3 protein is CASSIQGTGGGEQFF. In nucleotides, the CDR3 is TGTGCCAGTAGTATACAGGGGACAGGGGGCGGTGAGCAGTTCTTC. The gene calls are TRBV19 and TRBJ2-1; 12 bases map to TRBD1. The CDR3 contains 15 residues. Germline trimming cut 2 bases from V and 9 bases from J; bases unmatched to any gene: 5. The germline CDR1 and CDR2 sequences are LNHDA and SQIVND (reference sequence). Combining the CDR3 with reference TRBV19 and TRBJ2-1 gives the whole variable domain DGGITQSPKYLFRKEGQNVTLSCEQNLNHDAMYWYRQDPGQGLRLIYYSQIVNDFQKGDIAEGYSVSREKKESFPLTVTSAQKNPTAFYLCASSIQGTGGGEQFFGPGTRLTVL.